What follows are 22 T cell receptor beta chains derived from one specimen sequenced in a study of CXCR3-negative and CXCR3-positive naive CD8 T cells. Study-level results: Naive cells with CXCR3 showed TRB CDR3s that were more hydrophobic than those in CXCR3-negative naive cells.

Antigen specificity for these receptors is unknown. Through 5' RACE with UMI labels, the TRB cDNA libraries were prepared. Reanalyzing the 5' RACE reads, TCRdb keeps one entry per CDR3 protein, without DNA. The sample includes 150,000 to 170,000 distinct CDR3 sequences. The source material was naive CXCR3+ CD8+ T cells from blood. As for subset: CD45RO-CCR7+CD27+CD95- naive CD8+ T cells expressing CXCR3 (TNR3+). The source is a human donor in good health. Some clones in this sample may be carry-over from other donors' samples.

The chain employs TRBV28 and TRBJ2-3. The V gene's germline CDR1 is MDHEN and CDR2 SYDVKM. This CDR3 is 16 amino acids long. This CDR3 reads CASSQPYDTGTDTQYF.

V and J are TRBV13 and TRBJ2-7; the TRBD1 assignment by TCRdb is unverifiable without DNA. The CDR3 loop spans 15 amino acids. CDR1 and CDR2 from the germline V gene are PRHDT and FYEKMQ (reference sequence). Here the CDR3 reads CASSSRQGASGEQYF.

The chain links TRBV20-1 to TRBJ2-7. The CDR3 runs to 13 residues. Germline V gene sequence: CDR1 DFQATT, CDR2 SNEGSKA (reference sequence). The CDR3 loop is CSAQAVPPYEQYF.

V is TRBV28 and J is TRBJ2-1. This CDR3 has 13 amino acids. Germline CDR1 and CDR2: MDHEN and SYDVKM. The chain's CDR3 is CASSFTAYNEQFF.

The CDR3: CASSLDELGGTLTGRGNQPQHF. The chain links TRBV7-2 to TRBJ1-5. This CDR3 contains 22 residues. Germline CDR1 reads SGHTA; CDR2 reads FQGNSA.

The chain recombines TRBV20-1 with TRBJ2-7; the TCRdb call, TRBD1, lacks DNA for checking. CDR1 is DFQATT and CDR2 is SNEGSKA in the germline V gene (reference sequence). The CDR3 runs 14 residues. CDR3 sequence: CSARTGILPYEQYF.

The chain has TRBV28 and TRBJ2-3; TCRdb's assignment of TRBD2 cannot be checked, as there is no DNA. The germline V gene encodes CDR1 MDHEN and CDR2 SYDVKM. The CDR3 spans 16 residues. CDR3 in amino acids: CASTGESLRYTDTQYF.

The chain employs TRBV28 and TRBJ2-5; TCRdb outputs TRBD1, but without DNA this stays unchecked. Germline lookup yields CDR1 MDHEN and CDR2 SYDVKM. This CDR3 contains 18 residues. The CDR3 loop is CASSPPGGQEGGEETQYF.

The V and J genes are TRBV7-9 and TRBJ2-5; TCRdb's D gene call, TRBD2, goes unchecked for lack of DNA. Germline-derived CDR1 and CDR2 are SEHNR and FQNEAQ (reference sequence). The CDR3 has 16 residues. The CDR3 reads CASSFPTSGSAETQYF. Looking up the rest from reference TRBV7-9 and TRBJ2-5 gives the full variable domain: DTGVSQNPRHKITKRGQNVTFRCDPISEHNRLYWYRQTLGQGPEFLTYFQNEAQLEKSRLLSDRFSAERPKGSFSTLEIQRTEQGDSAMYLCASSFPTSGSAETQYFGPGTRLLVL.

V and J are TRBV29-1 and TRBJ2-3; the D call of TRBD2 rests on TCRdb alone, since no DNA is present to check it. This CDR3 has 16 amino acids. The V gene's germline CDR1 is SQVTM and CDR2 ANQGSEA. The CDR3 here is CSLGSGTSVRIDTQYF.

The chain employs TRBV12-3 or TRBV12-4 and TRBJ2-7; as DNA is missing, the TRBD1 call by TCRdb cannot be tested. CDR3 length equals 16 residues. CDR3 loop: CASSTLVEGAGYEQYF.

V and J are TRBV9 and TRBJ2-1; absent DNA, TCRdb's TRBD2 call cannot be checked. This CDR3 is built from 19 residues. CDR1 and CDR2 (germline): SGDLS, YYNGEE. The chain's CDR3 is CASSPDAKGLAGGWDEQFF.

This CDR3 reads CASSQAKVGGQGDGYTF. The genes are TRBV4-2 and TRBJ1-2; TCRdb names TRBD1, which stays unverified in the absence of DNA. Germline CDR1 LGHNA, CDR2 YNFKEQ. The CDR3 covers 17 residues.

The chain has TRBV29-1 and TRBJ2-3; TCRdb indicates TRBD1, and absent DNA this call remains unverified. This CDR3 spans 16 amino acids. Per germline, CDR1 SQVTM and CDR2 ANQGSEA. The chain's CDR3 is CSGTGSPIWGTDTQYF.

This chain connects TRBV5-1 to TRBJ2-3. Germline assignment: CDR1 SGHRS and CDR2 YFSETQ. The CDR3 is made up of 16 amino acids. The CDR3 sequence: CASSLEQISSTDTQYF.

The V call is TRBV7-9, the J call TRBJ2-3; TCRdb indicates TRBD1, and absent DNA this call remains unverified. Per the germline V gene, CDR1 is SEHNR and CDR2 is FQNEAQ (reference sequence). The CDR3 spans 17 residues. CDR3: CASSLGTNPPSTDTQYF.

The chain combines TRBV4-1 with TRBJ2-2; TCRdb calls TRBD2, which cannot be checked without DNA. CDR3 length: 15 residues. Per germline, CDR1 MGHRA and CDR2 YSYEKL. This CDR3 is CASSPSGRDTGELFF.

The rearrangement joins TRBV29-1 to TRBJ1-2; TCRdb calls TRBD1, which cannot be checked without DNA. Germline values: CDR1 SQVTM, CDR2 ANQGSEA. The CDR3 is 13 amino acids. The CDR3 region is CSVGDRDGYGYTF.

This chain joins TRBV7-8 and TRBJ1-5; TCRdb gives TRBD1 as the D gene, but with no DNA this cannot be confirmed. CDR1 and CDR2 (germline): SGHVS, FQNEAQ. The CDR3 consists of 14 residues. The CDR3 sequence is CATGEGNSNQPQHF.

The chain joins TRBV12-3 or TRBV12-4 to TRBJ2-7. This CDR3 has 13 amino acids. The CDR3 spells CASSLLKDYEQYF.

The chain has TRBV9 and TRBJ2-1; without DNA, the TCRdb call of TRBD2 cannot be checked. Germline V gives CDR1 SGDLS, CDR2 YYNGEE. The CDR3 runs to 16 residues. CDR3 loop: CASTLSSGGLGGEQFF.

J is TRBJ1-1 and V is TRBV7-6; the TCRdb D gene call, TRBD1, has no DNA to confirm it. Germline V CDR1 and CDR2: SGHVS, FNYEAQ. This CDR3 spans 14 amino acids. The CDR3 protein is CASSPDRLTTEAFF. The full variable domain, with the rest looked up from reference TRBV7-6 and TRBJ1-1, is GAGVSQSPRYKVTKRGQDVALRCDPISGHVSLYWYRQALGQGPEFLTYFNYEAQQDKSGLPNDRFSAERPEGSISTLTIQRTEQRDSAMYRCASSPDRLTTEAFFGQGTRLTVV.